The present TCR beta chain was sequenced within a study of identical twins. General study results and limits: The study found excess low generation probability among twin-shared out-of-frame alpha sequences. Researchers reported weaker excess twin sharing in beta out-of-frame sequences. Memory repertoires showed no such pattern, whereas abundant cord blood beta clonotypes carried fewer insertions.

A universal primer site was created by template switching, with the cDNA bearing unique molecular identifiers. From the 5' RACE reads, TCRdb called clonotypes with MiXCR, one entry per CDR3 protein. The top ten clones hold 0.8% to 1% of a sample with about 700,000 distinct CDR3 sequences, more than 6.5% of them seen once. The CDR3 extends over 12 amino acids. Trimming took 7 bases from V and 11 from J, leaving 17 bases between them. The V gene's germline CDR1 is LNHDA and CDR2 SQIVND (reference sequence). This clonotype was found a few times. Antigen: not known. The same sample was also studied in work on yellow fever vaccine responses in identical twins.

This receptor was taken from a woman under 30 in good health. The chain recombines TRBV19 with TRBJ1-2; no clear D gene. Material: PBMCs. For the CDR3, the DNA is TGTGCCAGTAAGCATAGCGCGGGCGATTACACCTTC. Translated, it gives CASKHSAGDYTF.